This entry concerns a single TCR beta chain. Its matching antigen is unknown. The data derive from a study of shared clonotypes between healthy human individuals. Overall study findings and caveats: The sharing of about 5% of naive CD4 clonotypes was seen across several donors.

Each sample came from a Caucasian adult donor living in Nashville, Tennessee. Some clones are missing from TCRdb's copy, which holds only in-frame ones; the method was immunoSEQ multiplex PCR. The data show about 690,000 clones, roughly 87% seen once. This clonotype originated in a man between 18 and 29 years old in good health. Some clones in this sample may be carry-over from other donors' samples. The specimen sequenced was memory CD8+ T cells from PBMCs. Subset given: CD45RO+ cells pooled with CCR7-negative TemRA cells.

Here the CDR3 reads CASSPNPSSTDTQYF. The CDR3 DNA reads as TGTGCCAGCAGCCCGAATCCGAGTAGCACAGATACGCAGTATTTT. The chain has TRBV7-8 and TRBJ2-3; D gene unclear. The length of the CDR3 is 15 residues. With 5 bases removed from V and 0 bases from J, the gap between germline ends came to 12 bases. Germline V gene lookup returns CDR1 SGHVS and CDR2 FQNEAQ.